Below are 13 T cell receptor beta chains sequenced from a single sample in a study of PD-L1 blockade in urothelial cancer. The time point: pretreatment peripheral blood. TCRdb's table, derived via immunoSEQ multiplex PCR, lists solely in-frame clones and lacks some. The sample gives about 33,000 clones, over 75% of which show up once; approximately 15% is in the top ten. Specimen: PBMCs, collected around atezolizumab (anti-PD-L1) treatment. These receptors all stem from a man aged 55 to 70 with urothelial cancer.

The rearrangement links TRBV7-2 to TRBJ2-3; D unclear. Trimming took 0 bases from V and 5 from J, leaving 15 bases between them. The CDR3 has 16 residues. The germline gives CDR1 SGHTA, CDR2 FQGNSA. The chain's CDR3 is CASSLAGSGAGDTQYF. In nucleotides, the CDR3 is TGTGCCAGCAGCTTAGCTGGCTCCGGAGCTGGAGATACGCAGTATTTT.

This rearrangement joins TRBV10-1 to TRBJ2-1; 14 bases line up with TRBD2. Looked up from germline, CDR1 is WNHNN and CDR2 is SYGVQD (reference sequence). The CDR3 covers 16 residues. The junction had 8 bases not matched to a gene; V was cut back by 4 bases and J by 9 bases. The CDR3 DNA reads TGCGCCAGCAGTGTGGGACTAGCGGGAGCCTCAACTGAGCAGTTCTTC. It specifies CASSVGLAGASTEQFF.

The chain employs TRBV10-2 and TRBJ2-1; 10 bases map to TRBD2. The CDR3 runs 15 residues. The germline CDR1 and CDR2 sequences are WSHSY and SAAADI. V trimming: 7 bases; J trimming: 7 bases; junction bases outside the gene matches: 10. The CDR3 DNA is TGCGCCAGCAACCCCCCGGGACTAGCGTTGAATGAGCAGTTCTTC. This translates into CASNPPGLALNEQFF.

The gene calls are TRBV30 and TRBJ1-1; D is perhaps TRBD1 (6 bases). The germline V gene has CDR1 GTSNPN and CDR2 SVGIG (reference sequence). V was pared by 2 bases and J by 10 bases, with 20 bases between. CDR3 size: 14 residues. The CDR3 region is CAWSPGDTYSGAFF. In DNA, the CDR3 is TGTGCCTGGAGTCCTGGGGACACATACTCCGGAGCTTTCTTT. Complete variable domain (other parts from reference TRBV30 and TRBJ1-1): SQTIHQWPATLVQPVGSPLSLECTVEGTSNPNLYWYRQAAGRGLQLLFYSVGIGQISSEVPQNLSASRPQDRQFILSSKKLLLSDSGFYLCAWSPGDTYSGAFFGQGTRLTVV.

The chain employs TRBV6-5 and TRBJ1-3, with a tentative D call TRBD1 (6 bases). V was shortened by 4 bases and J by 0 bases, with 10 bases between the two germline ends. The germline CDR1 and CDR2 sequences are MNHEY and SVGAGI. The CDR3 is 15 amino acids. The CDR3 is CASSSQGYSGNTIYF. The CDR3 DNA reads as TGTGCCAGCAGTTCACAGGGTTACTCTGGAAACACCATATATTTT.

The rearrangement uses TRBV7-9 and TRBJ2-7; D gene unclear. The V gene's germline CDR1 is SEHNR and CDR2 FQNEAQ (reference sequence). Trimming removed 4 bases from V and 1 base from J, with 11 bases in between. There are 14 residues in the CDR3. The CDR3 reads CASSSNWSSYEQYF. CDR3 in DNA: TGTGCCAGCAGCTCGAACTGGTCTTCCTACGAGCAGTACTTC. The entire variable domain, with the rest obtained from reference TRBV7-9 and TRBJ2-7, is as follows: DTGVSQNPRHKITKRGQNVTFRCDPISEHNRLYWYRQTLGQGPEFLTYFQNEAQLEKSRLLSDRFSAERPKGSFSTLEIQRTEQGDSAMYLCASSSNWSSYEQYFGPGTRLTVT.

This clone turned up a few times. V usage is TRBV14 and J usage is TRBJ1-3; 9 bases fit TRBD1. Trimming cost V 3 bases and J 6 bases; bases outside gene matches: 12. The CDR3 sequence is 17 residues long. CDR1 SGHDN and CDR2 FVKESK come from the germline V gene. CDR3 nucleotide sequence: TGTGCCAGCAGCCACGCTGGACAGGGGCTTCTGCAAAACACCATATATTTT. Protein sequence: CASSHAGQGLLQNTIYF.

V and J are TRBV27 and TRBJ2-7; 7 nucleotides match TRBD1. V was pared by 3 bases and J by 2 bases, with 7 bases of the junction left unmatched. Per germline, CDR1 MNHEY and CDR2 SMNVEV (reference sequence). This CDR3 contains 15 residues. CDR3 amino acids: CASSFSPTGTYEQYF. The CDR3 DNA sequence: TGTGCCAGCAGTTTTAGCCCGACAGGGACCTACGAGCAGTACTTC.

This chain joins TRBV19 and TRBJ2-7, with 8 bases matching TRBD1. V gave up 0 bases and J gave up 0 bases; unmatched junction bases: 13. Germline V gene sequence: CDR1 LNHDA, CDR2 SQIVND (reference sequence). This CDR3 is 19 amino acids long. The CDR3 protein is CASSIDRDRGGSRSYEQYF. The CDR3 DNA is TGTGCCAGTAGTATAGATCGAGACAGGGGTGGGTCACGCTCCTACGAGCAGTACTTC.

The V gene is TRBV6-6, the J gene TRBJ2-1; 7 bases match TRBD2. The V gene's germline CDR1 is MNHNY and CDR2 SVGAGI (reference sequence). The CDR3 totals 15 residues. Trimming cost V 0 bases and J 6 bases; bases outside gene matches: 5. CDR3 protein: CASSYSAGASNEQFF. CDR3 coding DNA: TGTGCCAGCAGTTACTCCGCGGGAGCGAGCAATGAGCAGTTCTTC.

The genes are TRBV5-1 and TRBJ2-3, with 10 bases fitting TRBD1. The CDR3 is 15 residues long. The V and J ends lost 4 bases and 4 bases, in that order; junction bases with no gene match: 6. The germline V gene encodes CDR1 SGHRS and CDR2 YFSETQ. The CDR3 loop is CASSPIGQGADTQYF. The CDR3 DNA is TGCGCCAGCAGCCCAATCGGACAGGGGGCAGATACGCAGTATTTT.

V gene TRBV5-6 combines with J gene TRBJ2-3; no reliable D call. The ends were cut back, 1 base at V and 8 bases at J, with 11 bases in the middle. This CDR3 is 13 amino acids long. Germline CDR1 reads SGHDT; CDR2 reads YYEEEE. CDR3 DNA sequence: TGTGCCAGCAGCTTGACCCGTACGGGTACGCAGTATTTT. Protein sequence: CASSLTRTGTQYF.

This clone was counted a single time. The V call is TRBV5-1, the J call TRBJ2-2; D ambiguous. The CDR3 has 15 amino acids. Trimming removed 1 base at V and 0 bases at J, with 7 bases between. Germline lookup yields CDR1 SGHRS and CDR2 YFSETQ. As DNA, the CDR3 is TGCGCCAGCAGCTTGTCCACAACGAACACCGGGGAGCTGTTTTTT. This sequence encodes CASSLSTTNTGELFF.